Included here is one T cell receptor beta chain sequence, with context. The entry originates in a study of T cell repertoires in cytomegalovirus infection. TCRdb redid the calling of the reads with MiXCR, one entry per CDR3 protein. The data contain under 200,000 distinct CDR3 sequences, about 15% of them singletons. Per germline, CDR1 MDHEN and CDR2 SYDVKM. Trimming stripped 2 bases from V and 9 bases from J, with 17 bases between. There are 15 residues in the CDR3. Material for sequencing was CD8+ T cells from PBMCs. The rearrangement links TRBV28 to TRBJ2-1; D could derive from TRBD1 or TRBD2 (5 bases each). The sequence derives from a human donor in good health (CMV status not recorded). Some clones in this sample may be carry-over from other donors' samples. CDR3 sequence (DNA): TGTGCCAGCAGTTTAAGTCGGACTGGACATTTTGAGCAGTTCTTC. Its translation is CASSLSRTGHFEQFF.